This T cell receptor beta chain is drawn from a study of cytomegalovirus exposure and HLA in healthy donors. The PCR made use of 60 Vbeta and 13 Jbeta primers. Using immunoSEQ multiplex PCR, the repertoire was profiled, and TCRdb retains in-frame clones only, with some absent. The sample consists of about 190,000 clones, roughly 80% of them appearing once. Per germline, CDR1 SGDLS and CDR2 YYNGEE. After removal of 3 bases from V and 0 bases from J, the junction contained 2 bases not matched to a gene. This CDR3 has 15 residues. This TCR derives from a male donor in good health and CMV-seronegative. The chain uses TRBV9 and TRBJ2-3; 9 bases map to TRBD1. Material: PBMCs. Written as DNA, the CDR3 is TGTGCCAGCAGCGCCGGGACAGGGAGCACAGATACGCAGTATTTT. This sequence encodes CASSAGTGSTDTQYF.